The rows below give T cell receptor beta chains drawn from one sample of a study of blood T cell repertoires in COVID-19. Sequencing was performed with immunoSEQ multiplex PCR; in TCRdb, only in-frame clones are kept and a portion is missing. The table shows about 150,000 clones, with about 85% occurring only once. Material for sequencing was PBMCs or T cells enriched from blood (not recorded which). The receptors stem from a woman aged 40 to 50 who had been exposed to COVID-19. Both conserved end residues are part of each CDR3. D genes are given only for firm matches. Not all rows give a size; the values are once, few, many and, for expanded clones, a class.

d_call: -
j_call: TRBJ2-5
clone_size: -
v_call: TRBV6-5
cdr3_aa: CASSRPGLGGETQYF
cdr3_nt: TGTGCCAGCAGTCGACCGGGACTTGGCGGGGAGACCCAGTACTTC

d_call: -
j_call: TRBJ2-3
clone_size: -
v_call: TRBV5-1
cdr3_aa: CASSLDRRGNTDTQYF
cdr3_nt: TGCGCCAGCAGCTTGGATCGGCGGGGTAACACAGATACGCAGTATTTT

d_call: -
j_call: TRBJ2-1
clone_size: few
v_call: TRBV12-5
cdr3_aa: CASAYLYNEQFF
cdr3_nt: TGTGCTAGTGCCTATTTGTACAATGAGCAGTTCTTC

d_call: TRBD2
j_call: TRBJ2-1
clone_size: -
v_call: TRBV9
cdr3_aa: CASSVSAGSDEQFF
cdr3_nt: TGTGCCAGCAGCGTCTCAGCGGGATCGGATGAGCAGTTCTTC

d_call: -
j_call: TRBJ1-5
clone_size: -
v_call: TRBV6-5
cdr3_aa: CASRLAQGLGQPQHF
cdr3_nt: TGTGCCAGCAGATTGGCCCAGGGCTTGGGGCAGCCCCAGCATTTT

d_call: TRBD2
j_call: TRBJ2-5
clone_size: few
v_call: TRBV7-2
cdr3_aa: CASRFGTSGGETQYF
cdr3_nt: TGTGCCAGCCGCTTTGGGACTAGCGGGGGAGAGACCCAGTACTTC

d_call: TRBD2
j_call: TRBJ2-7
clone_size: -
v_call: TRBV27
cdr3_aa: CASSSLPGTSGVKSNEQYF
cdr3_nt: TGTGCCAGCAGTTCACTTCCTGGGACTAGCGGAGTAAAGTCAAACGAGCAGTACTTC

d_call: -
j_call: TRBJ1-2
clone_size: -
v_call: TRBV4-1
cdr3_aa: CASSQTPGSGYTF
cdr3_nt: TGCGCCAGCAGCCAAACACCGGGGAGCGGCTACACCTTC

d_call: TRBD2
j_call: TRBJ2-3
clone_size: -
v_call: TRBV9
cdr3_aa: CASSVLGGPERDTQYF
cdr3_nt: TGTGCCAGCAGCGTTTTGGGAGGGCCCGAACGGGATACGCAGTATTTT

d_call: -
j_call: TRBJ1-1
clone_size: -
v_call: TRBV5-1
cdr3_aa: CASSQQGRNTEAFF
cdr3_nt: TGCGCCAGCAGCCAGCAGGGGCGGAACACTGAAGCTTTCTTT

d_call: TRBD1
j_call: TRBJ1-5
clone_size: -
v_call: TRBV6-2/TRBV6-3
cdr3_aa: CASSSPLTGGLNQPQHF
cdr3_nt: TGTGCCAGCAGTAGCCCTCTGACAGGGGGCCTTAATCAGCCCCAGCATTTT

d_call: -
j_call: TRBJ1-2
clone_size: -
v_call: TRBV5-4
cdr3_aa: CASSLQGLYGYTF
cdr3_nt: TGTGCCAGCAGCCTACAGGGCCTCTATGGCTACACCTTC

d_call: -
j_call: TRBJ2-4
clone_size: -
v_call: TRBV6-5
cdr3_aa: CASSDFDLAKNIQYF
cdr3_nt: TGTGCCAGCAGCGACTTCGACCTAGCCAAAAACATTCAGTACTTC